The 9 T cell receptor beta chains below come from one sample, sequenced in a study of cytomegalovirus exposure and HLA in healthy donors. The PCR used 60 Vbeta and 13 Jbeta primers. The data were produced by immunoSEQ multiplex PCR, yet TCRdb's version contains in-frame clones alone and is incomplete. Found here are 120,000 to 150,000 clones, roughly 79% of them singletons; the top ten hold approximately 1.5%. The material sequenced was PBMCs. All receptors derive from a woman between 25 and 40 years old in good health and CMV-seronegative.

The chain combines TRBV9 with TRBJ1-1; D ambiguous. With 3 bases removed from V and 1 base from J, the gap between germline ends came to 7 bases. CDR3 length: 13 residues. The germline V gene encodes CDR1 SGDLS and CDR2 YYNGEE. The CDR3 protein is CASSAHSNTEAFF. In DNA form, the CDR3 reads TGTGCCAGCAGCGCTCACTCGAACACTGAAGCTTTCTTT.

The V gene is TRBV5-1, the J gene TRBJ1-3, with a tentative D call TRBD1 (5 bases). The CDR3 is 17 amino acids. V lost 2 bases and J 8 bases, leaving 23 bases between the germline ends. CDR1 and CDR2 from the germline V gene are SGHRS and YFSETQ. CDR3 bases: TGCGCCAGCAGCTTCCGCGGGCTCGGCTCACCGGGGGACACCATATATTTT. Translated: CASSFRGLGSPGDTIYF.

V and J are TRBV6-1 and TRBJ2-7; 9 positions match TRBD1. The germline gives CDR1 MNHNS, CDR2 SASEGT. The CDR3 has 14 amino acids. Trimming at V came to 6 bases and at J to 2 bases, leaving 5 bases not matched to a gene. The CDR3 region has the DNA TGTGCCAGCAGAGGGGGACAGGGTCCCTACGAGCAGTACTTC. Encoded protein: CASRGGQGPYEQYF.

CDR3 protein: CSVSERGIQETQYF. The CDR3 region has the DNA TGCAGCGTTTCGGAGCGAGGGATCCAAGAGACCCAGTACTTC. The genes are TRBV29-1 and TRBJ2-5; maybe TRBD2 (5 bases). Germline V gene data show CDR1 as SQVTM and CDR2 as ANQGSEA. V lost 5 bases and J 1 base, leaving 14 bases between the germline ends. The length of the CDR3 is 14 residues. Combining the CDR3 with reference TRBV29-1 and TRBJ2-5 gives the whole variable domain SAVISQKPSRDICQRGTSLTIQCQVDSQVTMMFWYRQQPGQSLTLIATANQGSEATYESGFVIDKFPISRPNLTFSTLTVSNMSPEDSSIYLCSVSERGIQETQYFGPGTRLLVL.

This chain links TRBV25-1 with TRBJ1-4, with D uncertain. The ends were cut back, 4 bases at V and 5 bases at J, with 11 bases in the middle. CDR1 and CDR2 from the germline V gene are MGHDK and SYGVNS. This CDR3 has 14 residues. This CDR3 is CASSGRDPNEKLFF. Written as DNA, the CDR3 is TGTGCCAGCAGTGGACGGGATCCAAATGAAAAACTGTTTTTT.

The CDR3 nucleotides are TGTGCCAGTAGTATTAAAGGGGCGAGAGCTGAAGCTTTCTTT. This codes for CASSIKGARAEAFF. The rearrangement joins TRBV19 to TRBJ1-1; tentative D call: TRBD1 (5 bases). The CDR3 contains 14 residues. Germline V gives CDR1 LNHDA, CDR2 SQIVND (reference sequence). Trimming removed 3 bases from V and 6 bases from J, with 14 bases in between.

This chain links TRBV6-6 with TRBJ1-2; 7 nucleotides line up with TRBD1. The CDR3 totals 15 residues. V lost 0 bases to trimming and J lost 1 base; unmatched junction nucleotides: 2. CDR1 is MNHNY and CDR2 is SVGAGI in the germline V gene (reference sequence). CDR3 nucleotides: TGTGCCAGCAGTTACTCCGGACAGGTTAACTATGGCTACACCTTC. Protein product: CASSYSGQVNYGYTF.

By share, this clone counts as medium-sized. The CDR3 DNA reads TGTGCCAGTCGAGGTACTTTCGGGGAGCAGTACTTC. This gives the protein CASRGTFGEQYF. This chain links TRBV6-5 with TRBJ2-7; D uncertain. Trimming pared 9 bases from V and 7 bases from J, leaving 16 bases between. Per the germline V gene, CDR1 is MNHEY and CDR2 is SVGAGI. The CDR3 contains 12 residues.

The CDR3 loop is CASRPGTGGPRAEAFF. CDR3 coding DNA: TGTGCCAGCAGGCCCGGGACAGGGGGCCCCAGGGCTGAAGCTTTCTTT. The chain combines TRBV27 with TRBJ1-1; 12 bases are shared with TRBD1. V was pared by 6 bases and J by 6 bases, with 11 bases of the junction left unmatched. Germline-derived CDR1 and CDR2 are MNHEY and SMNVEV (reference sequence). The CDR3 consists of 16 residues.